One sample yielded the 25 T cell receptor beta chains listed below, sequenced in a study of beta chain features in type 1 diabetes. The study reverse transcribed the entire isolated RNA, so it sequenced expressed TCRB transcripts. The data were produced by immunoSEQ multiplex PCR, yet TCRdb's version contains in-frame clones alone and is incomplete. The profile shows just under 150,000 clones, 10% of them singletons. Sequenced input: naive CD4+ T cells from blood. The source is a young man in good health.

CDR3 in DNA: TGTGCCAGCAACGCAGGGTCGGAAAAACTGTTTTTT. Translating it yields CASNAGSEKLFF. The V gene is TRBV6-1, the J gene TRBJ1-4; D possibly corresponds to TRBD1 (5 bases). CDR1 is MNHNS and CDR2 is SASEGT in the germline V gene. This CDR3 is 12 amino acids long. Trimming cost V 7 bases and J 8 bases, with 11 bases left between them.

The chain joins TRBV18 to TRBJ2-7, with TRBD1 as a possible D gene (6 bases). The CDR3 sequence is 15 residues long. The V gene's germline CDR1 is KGHSH and CDR2 LQKENI. The ends were cut back, 6 bases at V and 2 bases at J, with 17 bases in the middle. The CDR3 here is CASSFTGTYTYEQYF. The CDR3 nucleotides read TGTGCCAGCTCGTTCACCGGGACATACACCTACGAGCAGTACTTC. The whole variable domain, remainder taken from reference TRBV18 and TRBJ2-7, is NAGVMQNPRHLVRRRGQEARLRCSPMKGHSHVYWYRQLPEEGLKFMVYLQKENIIDESGMPKERFSAEFPKEGPSILRIQQVVRGDSAAYFCASSFTGTYTYEQYFGPGTRLTVT.

This clone was seen a handful of times. The chain recombines TRBV30 with TRBJ2-2; 8 nucleotides align to TRBD2. Germline CDR1 reads GTSNPN; CDR2 reads SVGIG (reference sequence). Trimming cost V 0 bases and J 15 bases; bases outside gene matches: 9. The CDR3 is made up of 13 amino acids. The CDR3 sequence is CAWSVAGVPLVFF. The CDR3 DNA follows: TGTGCCTGGAGTGTAGCGGGGGTCCCCCTTGTGTTTTTT.

The V gene is TRBV9, the J gene TRBJ1-2; 8 bases are a match to TRBD1. Germline assignment: CDR1 SGDLS and CDR2 YYNGEE. The CDR3 length is 15 residues. With 3 bases clipped from V and 4 bases from J, the junction kept 8 bases outside the gene matches. Here the CDR3 DNA reads TGTGCCAGCAGCGCCGAGACAGGGGACCGCTATGGCTACACCTTC. It encodes CASSAETGDRYGYTF.

This clone came up a few times. The rearrangement uses TRBV2 and TRBJ1-1; possible D gene TRBD1, 5 bases. The V gene lost 6 bases and the J gene lost 5 bases, with 13 bases spanning the gap. The germline V gene encodes CDR1 SNHLY and CDR2 FYNNEI. CDR3 length: 13 residues. CDR3 in amino acids: CASSARVRTEAFF. DNA of the CDR3: TGTGCCAGCAGCGCCAGGGTTCGGACTGAAGCTTTCTTT.

The chain couples TRBV29-1 to TRBJ2-7; D is possibly TRBD1 (5 bases). Trimming pared 7 bases from V and 4 bases from J, leaving 17 bases between. The CDR3 is made up of 13 amino acids. Germline V gene data show CDR1 as SQVTM and CDR2 as ANQGSEA. The DNA of the CDR3 is TGCAGCGCCAAAAAAAAGGGGCCTTACGAGCAGTACTTC. Translated, it gives CSAKKKGPYEQYF.

This clone was counted only a few times. The DNA for the CDR3 is TGTGCCTGGTCTGGGGGGGGCGGGGGCTACAATGAGCAGTTCTTC. Amino acid sequence: CAWSGGGGGYNEQFF. V is TRBV30 and J is TRBJ2-1, with a weak D call TRBD2 (7 bases). Looked up from germline, CDR1 is GTSNPN and CDR2 is SVGIG (reference sequence). There are 15 residues in the CDR3. Trimming stripped 5 bases from V and 3 bases from J, with 17 bases between.

The rearrangement uses TRBV19 and TRBJ1-4; TRBD1 matches 9 bases. Unmatched junction bases numbered 12, after V lost 7 bases and J lost 6 bases. This CDR3 has 16 amino acids. The V gene's germline CDR1 is LNHDA and CDR2 SQIVND (reference sequence). The CDR3 DNA is TGTGCCAGTAACAGGGGGCGACAACCGACTTATGAAAAACTGTTTTTT. Protein sequence: CASNRGRQPTYEKLFF.

This clone was seen more than once but under ten times. V gene TRBV28 combines with J gene TRBJ1-4; TRBD1 aligns across 7 bases. With 4 bases clipped from V and 8 bases from J, the junction kept 4 bases outside the gene matches. The CDR3 spans 13 residues. Germline assignment: CDR1 MDHEN and CDR2 SYDVKM. CDR3 in DNA: TGTGCCAGCAGTTATGGGACAGCCGAAAAACTGTTTTTT. Translation gives CASSYGTAEKLFF.

This clone was seen only a few times. The J gene is TRBJ2-5, the V gene TRBV18; the match to TRBD1 covers 10 bases. From germline, CDR1 is KGHSH and CDR2 LQKENI. The CDR3 is made up of 15 amino acids. With 2 bases clipped from V and 6 bases from J, the junction kept 6 bases outside the gene matches. The CDR3 region has the DNA TGTGCCAGCTCACCAAAGACAGGGGGCGGAAAGACCCAGTACTTC. Residues: CASSPKTGGGKTQYF.

The table lists this clone with a few counts. The rearrangement joins TRBV5-1 to TRBJ1-1, with D uncertain. The CDR3 is 15 amino acids. The V and J ends lost 0 bases and 1 base respectively, with 10 bases between them. Germline-derived CDR1 and CDR2 are SGHRS and YFSETQ. The CDR3 DNA is TGCGCCAGCAGCTTGGGTGACCGGGAGAACACTGAAGCTTTCTTT. Its protein product is CASSLGDRENTEAFF.

This clone was seen only a few times. The rearrangement links TRBV5-4 to TRBJ1-1; TRBD1 might be the D (6 bases). This CDR3 is 14 amino acids long. CDR1 and CDR2 (germline): SGHNT, YYREEE (reference sequence). The germline V and J ends were trimmed by 3 bases and 2 bases, with 11 bases remaining between them. DNA for the CDR3: TGTGCCAGCAGCTCCCCGGACAGAAACACTGAAGCTTTCTTT. Encoded protein: CASSSPDRNTEAFF.

The chain employs TRBV6-1 and TRBJ2-7; the D gene is possibly TRBD1 (6 bases). The CDR3 length is 13 residues. Trimming removed 3 bases from V and 4 bases from J, with 10 bases in between. The V gene's germline CDR1 is MNHNS and CDR2 SASEGT. The CDR3 region has the DNA TGTGCCAGCAGTGACGAAGGGGGATACGAGCAGTACTTC. Protein sequence: CASSDEGGYEQYF.

The V and J genes are TRBV10-3 and TRBJ2-7; 9 nucleotides match TRBD1. Germline CDR1 and CDR2: ENHRY and SYGVKD. V trimming: 10 bases; J trimming: 2 bases; junction bases outside the gene matches: 6. The CDR3 totals 13 residues. In DNA form, the CDR3 reads TGTGCCACCACGGGACAGGGAACCTACGAGCAGTACTTC. This gives the protein CATTGQGTYEQYF.

This clone came up a few times. This chain uses TRBV5-1 with TRBJ2-3; 9 positions agree with TRBD1. Germline CDR1 reads SGHRS; CDR2 reads YFSETQ. V lost 3 bases to trimming and J lost 1 base; unmatched junction nucleotides: 6. CDR3 length: 16 amino acids. This CDR3 is CASSYPTGGGTDTQYF. The CDR3 region has the DNA TGCGCCAGCAGCTATCCGACAGGGGGTGGCACAGATACGCAGTATTTT.

The J gene is TRBJ1-1, the V gene TRBV5-1, with a weak D call TRBD1 (6 bases). V was trimmed by 0 bases and J by 1 base, leaving 10 bases between them. CDR3 length equals 15 residues. CDR1 SGHRS and CDR2 YFSETQ come from the germline V gene. CDR3 DNA: TGCGCCAGCAGCTTGGTGGGGGGGGCGAACACTGAAGCTTTCTTT. Protein product: CASSLVGGANTEAFF.

V gene TRBV9 combines with J gene TRBJ2-3, with 10 nucleotides matching TRBD2. Germline lookup yields CDR1 SGDLS and CDR2 YYNGEE. This CDR3 region has 16 residues. With V trimmed by 4 bases and J by 7 bases, 12 bases remained unmatched. The CDR3 is CASSFWTSGPPNTQYF. The CDR3 DNA follows: TGTGCCAGCAGCTTCTGGACTAGCGGTCCCCCAAATACGCAGTATTTT.

Only a few counts were recorded for this clone. The chain recombines TRBV4-3 with TRBJ2-3, with 11 bases aligning to TRBD2. Germline V lookup: CDR1 LGHNA, CDR2 YSLEER. Unmatched junction bases numbered 13, after V lost 4 bases and J lost 4 bases. CDR3 size: 18 residues. The CDR3 loop is CASSPHPLTSGIADTQYF. The CDR3 DNA follows: TGCGCCAGCAGCCCTCACCCCTTGACTAGCGGGATCGCAGATACGCAGTATTTT.

This clone appeared a few times. V is TRBV5-1 and J is TRBJ1-1; D possibly corresponds to TRBD1 (6 bases). Looked up from germline, CDR1 is SGHRS and CDR2 is YFSETQ. Trimming took off 3 bases at V and 8 bases at J, with 11 bases between the two ends. This CDR3 spans 12 amino acids. In nucleotides, the CDR3 is TGCGCCAGCAGCTCTGGGGGCGGGGAAGCTTTCTTT. It translates to CASSSGGGEAFF.

This clone was counted a single time. The chain has TRBV4-1 and TRBJ2-2; 8 bases align to TRBD2. The V and J ends lost 1 base and 3 bases, in that order; junction bases with no gene match: 4. The CDR3 loop spans 16 amino acids. Germline CDR1 is MGHRA and CDR2 is YSYEKL. DNA for the CDR3: TGCGCCAGCAGCCAAGGACGGGGGGGGGACACCGGGGAGCTGTTTTTT. Its translation: CASSQGRGGDTGELFF.

The V gene is TRBV27, the J gene TRBJ2-7; 9 bases match TRBD2. The CDR3 totals 14 residues. The trim removed 3 bases at V and 3 bases at J, leaving 3 bases unmatched. Germline CDR1 is MNHEY and CDR2 is SMNVEV (reference sequence). In nucleotides, the CDR3 is TGTGCCAGCAGTTTTAGCGGGGGCCTCTACGAGCAGTACTTC. Its translation is CASSFSGGLYEQYF.

This clone was counted a single time. In nucleotides, the CDR3 is TGTGCCAGCAGCTTAGAACAGGGTGGAAACACCATATATTTT. It yields the protein CASSLEQGGNTIYF. J is TRBJ1-3 and V is TRBV7-2; perhaps TRBD1 as D (6 bases). V was clipped by 1 base and J by 3 bases, with 7 bases between them. The CDR3 loop spans 14 amino acids. The germline gives CDR1 SGHTA, CDR2 FQGNSA. Filled out from reference TRBV7-2 and TRBJ1-3, the complete variable domain reads GAGVSQSPSNKVTEKGKDVELRCDPISGHTALYWYRQSLGQGLEFLIYFQGNSAPDKSGLPSDRFSAERTGGSVSTLTIQRTQQEDSAVYLCASSLEQGGNTIYFGEGSWLTVV.

Notes on this clone: Sequence at one end of the junction differs from germline and may be a read error. The chain links TRBV30 to TRBJ2-3; 9 bases map to TRBD1. The CDR3 sequence is 14 residues long. From germline, CDR1 is GTSNPN and CDR2 SVGIG (reference sequence). CDR3 sequence reads: CTWSQGQGFDTQYF. CDR3 coding DNA: TGTACCTGGAGTCAGGGACAGGGCTTCGATACGCAGTATTTT.

This chain links TRBV19 with TRBJ2-7; 11 bases fit TRBD1. CDR1 is LNHDA, CDR2 SQIVND, per germline (reference sequence). This CDR3 has 15 amino acids. Unmatched junction bases numbered 7, after V lost 6 bases and J lost 3 bases. The CDR3 region is CASSAGTGGGYEQYF. The CDR3 nucleotides are TGTGCCAGTAGCGCCGGGACAGGGGGTGGCTACGAGCAGTACTTC.

This chain joins TRBV7-3 and TRBJ2-5, with D perhaps TRBD2 (6 bases). The length of the CDR3 is 14 residues. V was trimmed by 2 bases and J by 3 bases, leaving 10 bases between them. Germline CDR1 SGHTA, CDR2 FQGTGA. CDR3 loop: CASSLFGGEETQYF. As DNA, the CDR3 is TGTGCCAGCAGCTTATTCGGCGGGGAAGAGACCCAGTACTTC.